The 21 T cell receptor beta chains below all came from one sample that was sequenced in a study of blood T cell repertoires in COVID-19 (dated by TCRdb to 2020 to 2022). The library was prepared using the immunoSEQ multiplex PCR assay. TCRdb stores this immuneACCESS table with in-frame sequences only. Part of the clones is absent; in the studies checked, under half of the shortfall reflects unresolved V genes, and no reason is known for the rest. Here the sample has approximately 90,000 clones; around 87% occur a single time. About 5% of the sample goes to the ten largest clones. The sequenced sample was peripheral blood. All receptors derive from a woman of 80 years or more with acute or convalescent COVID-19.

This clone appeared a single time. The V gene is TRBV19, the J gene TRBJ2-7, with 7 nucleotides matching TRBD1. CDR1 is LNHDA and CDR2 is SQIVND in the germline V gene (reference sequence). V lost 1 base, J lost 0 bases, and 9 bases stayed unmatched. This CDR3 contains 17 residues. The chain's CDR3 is CASSIGSRRGYSYEQYF. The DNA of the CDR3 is TGTGCCAGTAGTATAGGGTCCCGCAGGGGGTACTCCTACGAGCAGTACTTC.

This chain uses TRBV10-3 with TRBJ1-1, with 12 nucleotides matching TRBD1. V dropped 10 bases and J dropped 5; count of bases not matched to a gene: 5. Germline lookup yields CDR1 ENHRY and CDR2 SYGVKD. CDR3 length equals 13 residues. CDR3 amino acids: CASRDRGLTEAFF. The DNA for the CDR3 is TGTGCCAGCCGGGACAGGGGGCTTACTGAAGCTTTCTTT.

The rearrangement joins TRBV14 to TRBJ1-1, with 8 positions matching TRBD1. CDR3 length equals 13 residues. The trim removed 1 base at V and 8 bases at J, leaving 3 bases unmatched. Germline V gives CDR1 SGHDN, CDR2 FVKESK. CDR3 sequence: CASSQGQGREAFF. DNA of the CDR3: TGTGCCAGCAGCCAAGGACAGGGGAGGGAAGCTTTCTTT. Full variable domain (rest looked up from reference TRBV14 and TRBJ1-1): EAGVTQFPSHSVIEKGQTVTLRCDPISGHDNLYWYRRVMGKEIKFLLHFVKESKQDESGMPNNRFLAERTGGTYSTLKVQPAELEDSGVYFCASSQGQGREAFFGQGTRLTVV.

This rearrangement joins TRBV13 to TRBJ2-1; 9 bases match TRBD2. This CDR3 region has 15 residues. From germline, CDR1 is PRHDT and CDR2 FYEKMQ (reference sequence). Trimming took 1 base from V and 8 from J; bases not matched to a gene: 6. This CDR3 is CASSLELAGRYEQFF. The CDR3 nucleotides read TGTGCCAGCAGCTTAGAGCTAGCGGGAAGGTATGAGCAGTTCTTC.

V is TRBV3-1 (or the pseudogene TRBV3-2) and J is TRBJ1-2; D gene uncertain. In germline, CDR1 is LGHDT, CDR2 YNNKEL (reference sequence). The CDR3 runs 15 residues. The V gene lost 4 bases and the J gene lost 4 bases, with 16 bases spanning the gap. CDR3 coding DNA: TGTGCCAGCAGCCTCAGATCGCAGGCGGGCTATGGCTACACCTTC. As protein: CASSLRSQAGYGYTF.

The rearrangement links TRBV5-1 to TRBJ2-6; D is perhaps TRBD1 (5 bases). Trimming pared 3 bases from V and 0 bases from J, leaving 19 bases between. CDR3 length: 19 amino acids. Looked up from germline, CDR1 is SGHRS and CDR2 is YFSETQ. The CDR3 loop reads CASSSVPPRQISGANVLTF. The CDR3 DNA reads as TGCGCCAGCAGCTCCGTACCCCCCCGACAGATCTCTGGGGCCAACGTCCTGACTTTC.

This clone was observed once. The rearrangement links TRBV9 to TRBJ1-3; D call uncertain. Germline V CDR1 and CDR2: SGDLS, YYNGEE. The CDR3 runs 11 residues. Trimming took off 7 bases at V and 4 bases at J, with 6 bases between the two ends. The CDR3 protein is CASSPGNTIYF. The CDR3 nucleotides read TGTGCCAGCTCCCCAGGAAACACCATATATTTT.

The CDR3 DNA sequence: TGTGCCAGCAGCCTCGGGACAGCGACCTACGAGCAGTACTTC. This sequence encodes CASSLGTATYEQYF. V usage is TRBV9 and J usage is TRBJ2-7, with 7 bases matching TRBD1. The CDR3 has 14 residues. Germline-derived CDR1 and CDR2 are SGDLS and YYNGEE. J lost 2 bases, V lost 4 bases, and 6 bases had no gene match.

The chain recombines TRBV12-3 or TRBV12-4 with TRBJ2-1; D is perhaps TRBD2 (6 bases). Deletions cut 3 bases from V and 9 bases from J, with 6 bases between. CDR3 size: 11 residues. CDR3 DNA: TGTGCCAGCAGTTTGGGGGGTGAGCAGTTCTTC. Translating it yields CASSLGGEQFF.

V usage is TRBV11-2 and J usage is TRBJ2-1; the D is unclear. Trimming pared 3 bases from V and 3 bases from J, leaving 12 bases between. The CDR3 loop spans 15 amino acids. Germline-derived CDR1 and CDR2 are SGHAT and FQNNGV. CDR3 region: CASSLGTANYNEQFF. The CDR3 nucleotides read TGTGCCAGCAGCTTGGGTACAGCCAACTACAATGAGCAGTTCTTC.

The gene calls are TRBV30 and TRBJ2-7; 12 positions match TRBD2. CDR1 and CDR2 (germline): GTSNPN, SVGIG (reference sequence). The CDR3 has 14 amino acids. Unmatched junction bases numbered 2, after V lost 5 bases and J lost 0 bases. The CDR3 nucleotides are TGTGCCTGGGGGACTAGCGGGCCCTCCTACGAGCAGTACTTC. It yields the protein CAWGTSGPSYEQYF.

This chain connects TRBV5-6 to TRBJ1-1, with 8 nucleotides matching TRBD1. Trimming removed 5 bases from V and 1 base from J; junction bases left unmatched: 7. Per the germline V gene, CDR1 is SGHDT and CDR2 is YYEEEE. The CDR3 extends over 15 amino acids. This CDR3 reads CASSVGQGANTEAFF. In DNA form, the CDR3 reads TGTGCCAGCAGTGTGGGGCAGGGGGCGAACACTGAAGCTTTCTTT. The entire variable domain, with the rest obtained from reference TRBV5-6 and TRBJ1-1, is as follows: DAGVTQSPTHLIKTRGQQVTLRCSPKSGHDTVSWYQQALGQGPQFIFQYYEEEERQRGNFPDRFSGHQFPNYSSELNVNALLLGDSALYLCASSVGQGANTEAFFGQGTRLTVV.

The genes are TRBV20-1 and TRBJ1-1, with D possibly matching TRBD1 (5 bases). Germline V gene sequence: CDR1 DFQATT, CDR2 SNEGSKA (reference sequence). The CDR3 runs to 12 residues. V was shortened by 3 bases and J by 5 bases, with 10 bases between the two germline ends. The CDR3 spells CSASGQGTEAFF. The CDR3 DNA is TGCAGTGCTAGTGGCCAGGGTACTGAAGCTTTCTTT.

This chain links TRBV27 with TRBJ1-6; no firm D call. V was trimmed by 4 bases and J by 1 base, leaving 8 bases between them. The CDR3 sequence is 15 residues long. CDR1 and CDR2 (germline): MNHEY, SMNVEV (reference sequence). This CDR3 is CASSYSRSYNSPLHF. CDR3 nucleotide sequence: TGTGCCAGCAGTTACTCGAGGTCCTATAATTCACCCCTCCACTTT.

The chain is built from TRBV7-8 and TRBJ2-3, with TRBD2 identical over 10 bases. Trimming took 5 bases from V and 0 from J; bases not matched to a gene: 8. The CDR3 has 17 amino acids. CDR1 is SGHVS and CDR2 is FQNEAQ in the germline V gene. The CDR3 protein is CASSVRTSGTSTDTQYF. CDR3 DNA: TGTGCCAGCAGCGTTAGGACTAGCGGAACTAGCACAGATACGCAGTATTTT. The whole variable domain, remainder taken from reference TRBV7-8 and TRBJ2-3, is GAGVSQSPRYKVAKRGQDVALRCDPISGHVSLFWYQQALGQGPEFLTYFQNEAQLDKSGLPSDRFFAERPEGSVSTLKIQRTQQEDSAVYLCASSVRTSGTSTDTQYFGPGTRLTVL.

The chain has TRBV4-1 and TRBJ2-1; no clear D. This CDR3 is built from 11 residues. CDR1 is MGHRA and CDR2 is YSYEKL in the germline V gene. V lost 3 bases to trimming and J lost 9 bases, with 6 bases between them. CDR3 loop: CASSHLREQFF. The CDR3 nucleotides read TGCGCCAGCAGCCATCTCCGTGAGCAGTTCTTC.

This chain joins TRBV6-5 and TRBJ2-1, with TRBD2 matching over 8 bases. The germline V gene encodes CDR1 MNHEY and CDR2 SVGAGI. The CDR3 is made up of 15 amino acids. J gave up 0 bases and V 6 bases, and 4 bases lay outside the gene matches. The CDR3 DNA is TGTGCCAGCAGGGGTAGCGGGACCTCCTACAATGAGCAGTTCTTC. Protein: CASRGSGTSYNEQFF.

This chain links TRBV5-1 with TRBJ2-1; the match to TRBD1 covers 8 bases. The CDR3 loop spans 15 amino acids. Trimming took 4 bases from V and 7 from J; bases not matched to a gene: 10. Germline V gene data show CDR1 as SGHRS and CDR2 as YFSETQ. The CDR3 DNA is TGCGCCAGCAGCCCGGACAGGGTGTCTCGAAATGAGCAGTTCTTC. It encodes CASSPDRVSRNEQFF.

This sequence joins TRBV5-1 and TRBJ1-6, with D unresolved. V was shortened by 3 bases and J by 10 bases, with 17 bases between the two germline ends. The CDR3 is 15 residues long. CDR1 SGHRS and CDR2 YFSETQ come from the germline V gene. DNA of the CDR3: TGCGCCAGCAGCTCCAGAACGGGGTTGGGCTCACCCCTCCACTTT. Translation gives CASSSRTGLGSPLHF.

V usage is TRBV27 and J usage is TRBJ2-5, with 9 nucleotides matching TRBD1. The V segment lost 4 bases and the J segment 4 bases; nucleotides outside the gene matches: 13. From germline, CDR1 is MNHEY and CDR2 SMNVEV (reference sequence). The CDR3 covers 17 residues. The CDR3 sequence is CASSSTGQGRNRETQYF. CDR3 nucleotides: TGTGCCAGCAGTTCCACTGGACAGGGGCGCAACCGAGAGACCCAGTACTTC.

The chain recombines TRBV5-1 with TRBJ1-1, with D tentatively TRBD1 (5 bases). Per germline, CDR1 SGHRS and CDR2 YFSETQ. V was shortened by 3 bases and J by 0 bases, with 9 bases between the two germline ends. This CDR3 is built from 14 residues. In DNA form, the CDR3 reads TGCGCCAGCAGCTCCAGGGAAATGAACACTGAAGCTTTCTTT. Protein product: CASSSREMNTEAFF.